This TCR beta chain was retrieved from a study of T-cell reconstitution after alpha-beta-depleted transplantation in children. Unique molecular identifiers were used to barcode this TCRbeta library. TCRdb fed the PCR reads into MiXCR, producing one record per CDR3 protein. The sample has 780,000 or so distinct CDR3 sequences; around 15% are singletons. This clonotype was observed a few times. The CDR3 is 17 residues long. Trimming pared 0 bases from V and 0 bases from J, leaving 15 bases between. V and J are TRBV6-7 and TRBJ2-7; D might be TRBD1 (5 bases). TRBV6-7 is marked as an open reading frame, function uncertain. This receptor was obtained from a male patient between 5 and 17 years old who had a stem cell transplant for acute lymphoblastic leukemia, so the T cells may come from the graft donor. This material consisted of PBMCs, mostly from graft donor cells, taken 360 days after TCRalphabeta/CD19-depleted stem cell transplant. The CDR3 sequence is CASSYSAWAGISYEQYF. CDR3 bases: TGTGCCAGCAGTTACTCGGCTTGGGCAGGGATCTCCTACGAGCAGTACTTC.